The 20 T cell receptor beta chains reported below all come from one sample, sequenced in a study of T cells in Graves' hyperthyroidism and ophthalmopathy. Amplification yielded TCR beta CDR3 regions, with RNA transcripts as the source. Using the HTBI primer set, a first-round RT-PCR was run on the TCR CDR3. TCRdb called the multiplex PCR reads again in MiXCR, with one record for every CDR3 protein. The data show approximately 600,000 distinct CDR3 sequences, around 21% seen once. What was sequenced was blood. These receptors all stem from a man younger than 40 with Graves' ophthalmopathy.

As concerns this clonotype: The junction departs from germline at one end; a sequencing error may be responsible. The chain recombines TRBV27 with TRBJ2-3; D not certain. Per the germline V gene, CDR1 is MNHEY and CDR2 is SMNVEV (reference sequence). The CDR3 covers 15 residues. The CDR3 sequence: CVSSLSPTSTDTQYF. In nucleotides, the CDR3 is TGTGTCAGCAGTTTATCTCCCACCTCCACAGATACGCAGTATTTT.

This clonotype was counted many times. This chain connects TRBV20-1 to TRBJ2-3, with D perhaps TRBD2 (6 bases). Trimming shortened V by 3 bases and J by 2 bases, and 12 bases separated the two germline ends. The germline V gene encodes CDR1 DFQATT and CDR2 SNEGSKA (reference sequence). This CDR3 comprises 14 residues. The CDR3 sequence: CSASSRDFTDTQYF. The CDR3, as DNA: TGCAGTGCTAGCAGTCGGGACTTCACAGATACGCAGTATTTT.

This clonotype was observed at least ten times. The chain recombines TRBV28 with TRBJ2-3, with D perhaps matching TRBD2 (5 bases). The germline CDR1 and CDR2 sequences are MDHEN and SYDVKM. V shed 2 bases and J shed 0 bases, with 9 bases lying between them. This CDR3 has 15 residues. CDR3 nucleotide sequence: TGTGCCAGCAGTTTAGGCGGGCCTAGCACAGATACGCAGTATTTT. Protein sequence: CASSLGGPSTDTQYF.

The V call is TRBV15, the J call TRBJ1-2; 7 bases map to TRBD1. This CDR3 contains 14 residues. Trimming cost V 0 bases and J 4 bases; bases outside gene matches: 2. CDR1 is LNHNV and CDR2 is YYDKDF in the germline V gene (reference sequence). The CDR3 nucleotides read TGTGCCACCAGCAGAGATCGGGACAGCTATGGCTACACCTTC. Translating it yields CATSRDRDSYGYTF. Using reference TRBV15 and TRBJ1-2 for the parts outside the CDR3, the full variable domain is DAMVIQNPRYQVTQFGKPVTLSCSQTLNHNVMYWYQQKSSQAPKLLFHYYDKDFNNEADTPDNFQSRRPNTSFCFLDIRSPGLGDTAMYLCATSRDRDSYGYTFGSGTRLTVV.

This clonotype was seen more than once but under ten times. The gene calls are TRBV6-2 or TRBV6-3 and TRBJ1-5, with TRBD1 as a possible D gene (5 bases). Trimming removed 0 bases at V and 7 bases at J, with 10 bases between. In germline, CDR1 is MNHEY, CDR2 SVGEGT. CDR3 size: 14 residues. CDR3 sequence reads: CASSYSGDAQPQHF. The CDR3 coding sequence is TGTGCCAGCAGTTACTCGGGGGACGCACAGCCCCAGCATTTT.

The sample holds a few counts of this clonotype. The CDR3 DNA sequence: TGTGCCAGCAGCTTGGGGACAGCGGCCTACGAGCAGTACTTC. This gives the protein CASSLGTAAYEQYF. The chain is built from TRBV5-4 and TRBJ2-7; a possible D gene is TRBD1 (6 bases). Trimming took 0 bases from V and 2 from J, leaving 9 bases between them. CDR3 size: 14 residues. CDR1 and CDR2 from the germline V gene are SGHNT and YYREEE (reference sequence).

The rearrangement uses TRBV7-3 and TRBJ2-1; maybe TRBD2 (5 bases). This CDR3 has 15 residues. Germline V gene sequence: CDR1 SGHTA, CDR2 FQGTGA. Trimming shortened V by 5 bases and J by 7 bases, and 18 bases separated the two germline ends. The CDR3 DNA follows: TGTGCCAGCAGCCGAGACGGAGGATGGACGAATGAGCAGTTCTTC. Residues: CASSRDGGWTNEQFF.

Concerning this clonotype itself: A much larger clone differs by one base, so this may be a read error. The chain has TRBV6-1 and TRBJ2-7, with 10 positions matching TRBD2. Germline loops: CDR1 MNHNS, CDR2 SASEGT. The CDR3 is 16 amino acids. CDR3 in amino acids: CASGEGLAESSYEQYF. DNA of the CDR3: TGTGCCAGCGGTGAAGGACTAGCGGAAAGCTCCTACGAGCAGTACTTC.

This clonotype was picked up many times. The chain has TRBV28 and TRBJ1-1; 7 nucleotides align to TRBD1. The CDR3 consists of 15 residues. V shed 8 bases, J shed 4 bases, and the junction held 13 bases outside the gene matches. Germline V gives CDR1 MDHEN, CDR2 SYDVKM. The CDR3 nucleotides are TGTGCCAGCCGATCCACCGGGACAGATGGCACTGAAGCTTTCTTT. Translated, it gives CASRSTGTDGTEAFF.

This clonotype was recorded at least ten times. CDR3 nucleotides: TGTGCCAGCTCCGCGGGAGCAAGCTTCAATGAGCAGTTCTTC. Protein: CASSAGASFNEQFF. This chain connects TRBV18 to TRBJ2-1; 7 positions agree with TRBD2. The CDR3 runs to 14 residues. Trimming cost V 6 bases and J 6 bases; bases outside gene matches: 8. CDR1 is KGHSH, CDR2 LQKENI, per germline.

A word on this clonotype: Because the CDR3's place on the DNA is in doubt, the DNA is left out and the CDR3 is given as listed by TCRdb. The gene calls are TRBV2 and TRBJ2-7; TRBD1, the table's D call, was not compared with the DNA. Germline V gives CDR1 SNHLY, CDR2 FYNNEI. Counting both end residues, the CDR3 totals 23 amino acids. The CDR3: CASSPEEGAPLFGAGTQSYEQYF.

This clonotype was detected only a few times. This chain connects TRBV5-1 to TRBJ2-2; TRBD1 might be the D (6 bases). V shed 0 bases and J shed 1 base, with 7 bases lying between them. CDR1 and CDR2 (germline): SGHRS, YFSETQ. The CDR3 covers 15 residues. The CDR3 bases are TGCGCCAGCAGCTTGGTACAGGGGAACACCGGGGAGCTGTTTTTT. Translating it yields CASSLVQGNTGELFF.

This clonotype has just a few counts. The chain links TRBV27 to TRBJ1-6; D is unresolved. Germline-derived CDR1 and CDR2 are MNHEY and SMNVEV (reference sequence). The CDR3 sequence is 14 residues long. Trimming removed 3 bases at V and 7 bases at J, with 10 bases between. In DNA form, the CDR3 reads TGTGCCAGCAGTTTCGCGGGGAACAATTCACCCCTCCACTTT. Protein sequence: CASSFAGNNSPLHF.

This clonotype was detected many times. This chain connects TRBV11-2 to TRBJ2-5, with a possible D match to TRBD2 (5 bases). Trimming took 1 base from V and 1 from J, leaving 13 bases between them. This CDR3 is 16 amino acids long. Germline CDR1 is SGHAT and CDR2 is FQNNGV. As DNA, the CDR3 is TGTGCCAGCAGCTTAGGGGGAGTATCAATCCAAGAGACCCAGTACTTC. It translates to CASSLGGVSIQETQYF.

This clonotype was found a few times. The chain joins TRBV7-3 to TRBJ2-3; D gene ambiguous. The V end lost 1 base, the J end lost 2 bases, and 10 bases lay between the germline ends. Germline CDR1 and CDR2: SGHTA and FQGTGA. CDR3 size: 15 residues. Written as DNA, the CDR3 is TGTGCCAGCAGCTTAAACCCGACTTCCACAGATACGCAGTATTTT. It translates to CASSLNPTSTDTQYF.

This clonotype was recorded a few times. This chain joins TRBV12-3 or TRBV12-4 and TRBJ2-2; TRBD2 aligns across 13 bases. This CDR3 region has 19 residues. V shed 3 bases and J 1 base; nucleotides not matched to a gene: 8. The CDR3 DNA is TGTGCCAGCAGTTTCTTACTAGCGGGAGGGCCCGGGAACACCGGGGAGCTGTTTTTT. Amino acid sequence: CASSFLLAGGPGNTGELFF.

The V gene is TRBV11-2, the J gene TRBJ2-7; D might be TRBD1 (6 bases). The CDR3 extends over 14 amino acids. Trimming removed 10 bases from V and 0 bases from J, with 16 bases in between. Germline CDR1 SGHAT, CDR2 FQNNGV. The CDR3 sequence: CANGTDRSSYEQYF. The CDR3, as DNA: TGTGCCAACGGCACCGACAGGAGCTCCTACGAGCAGTACTTC.

The J gene is TRBJ2-3, the V gene TRBV14; TRBD2 matches 10 bases. CDR1 and CDR2 (germline): SGHDN, FVKESK. This CDR3 is 17 amino acids long. Trimming took 1 base from V and 4 from J; bases not matched to a gene: 8. CDR3 in amino acids: CASSQARLAGVSDTQYF. The CDR3 nucleotides are TGTGCCAGCAGCCAAGCGCGGCTAGCGGGAGTTTCAGATACGCAGTATTTT.

This clonotype was counted only a few times. V is TRBV10-3 and J is TRBJ1-1; D ambiguous. This CDR3 has 14 amino acids. V gave up 2 bases and J gave up 4 bases, with 11 bases separating them. Germline values: CDR1 ENHRY, CDR2 SYGVKD. The CDR3 spells CAISETDGTTEAFF. The CDR3 coding sequence is TGTGCCATCAGTGAGACTGACGGAACCACTGAAGCTTTCTTT.

This clonotype was found a few times. The rearrangement uses TRBV6-1 and TRBJ2-3; TRBD2 matches 7 bases. The length of the CDR3 is 12 residues. Trimming cost V 5 bases and J 6 bases; bases outside gene matches: 2. Germline V lookup: CDR1 MNHNS, CDR2 SASEGT. CDR3 amino acids: CASSWGGDTQYF. CDR3 nucleotides: TGTGCCAGCAGTTGGGGGGGGGATACGCAGTATTTT.